Sequencing of this TCR delta chain was carried out in a study of gamma-delta T cells after stem cell transplantation. By sample share, this clone is medium-sized. V shed 2 bases, J shed 0 bases, and the junction held 11 bases outside the gene matches. The V gene's germline CDR1 is GEAIGNYY and CDR2 EKD. CDR3 length: 19 amino acids. TCRdb re-identified clones in the RT-PCR reads via CATT. The sample records 1,500 to 2,000 delta-chain clones, 15% to 20% being singletons. The TCR originated in a human donor. It is not recorded whose cells these are; they may come from a transplant donor. The J gene is TRDJ1, the V gene TRDV2; TRDD3 agrees at 13 bases. Material: gamma-delta T cells. The DNA for the CDR3 is TGTGCCTGTGACAGCGTACTGGGGGATACGCGAGAGTACACCGATAAACTCATCTTT. Translating gives CACDSVLGDTREYTDKLIF.